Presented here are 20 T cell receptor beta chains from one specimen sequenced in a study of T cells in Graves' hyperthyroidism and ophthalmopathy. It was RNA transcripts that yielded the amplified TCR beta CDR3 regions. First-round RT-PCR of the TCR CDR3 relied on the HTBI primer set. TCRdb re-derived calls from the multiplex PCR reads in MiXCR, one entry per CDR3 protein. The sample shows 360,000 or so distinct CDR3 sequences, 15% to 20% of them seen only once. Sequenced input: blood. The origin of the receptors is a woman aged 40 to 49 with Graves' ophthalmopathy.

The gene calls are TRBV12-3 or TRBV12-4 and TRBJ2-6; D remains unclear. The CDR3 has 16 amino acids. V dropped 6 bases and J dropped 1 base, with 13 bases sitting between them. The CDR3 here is CASRILGSSGANVLTF. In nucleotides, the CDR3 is TGTGCCAGCAGAATTCTGGGATCTTCTGGGGCCAACGTCCTGACTTTC.

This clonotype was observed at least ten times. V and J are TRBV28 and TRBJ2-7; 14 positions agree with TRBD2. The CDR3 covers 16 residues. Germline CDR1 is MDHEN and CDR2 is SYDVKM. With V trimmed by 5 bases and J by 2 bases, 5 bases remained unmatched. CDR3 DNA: TGTGCCAGCAGTCCACCGGGACTAGCGGGAGCCTACGAGCAGTACTTC. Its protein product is CASSPPGLAGAYEQYF.

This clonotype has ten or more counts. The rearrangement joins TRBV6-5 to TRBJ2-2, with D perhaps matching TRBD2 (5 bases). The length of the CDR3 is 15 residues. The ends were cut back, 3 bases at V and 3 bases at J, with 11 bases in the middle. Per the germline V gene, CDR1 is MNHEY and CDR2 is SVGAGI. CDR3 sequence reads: CASSYRGPDTGELFF. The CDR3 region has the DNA TGTGCCAGCAGTTATAGAGGGCCGGACACCGGGGAGCTGTTTTTT.

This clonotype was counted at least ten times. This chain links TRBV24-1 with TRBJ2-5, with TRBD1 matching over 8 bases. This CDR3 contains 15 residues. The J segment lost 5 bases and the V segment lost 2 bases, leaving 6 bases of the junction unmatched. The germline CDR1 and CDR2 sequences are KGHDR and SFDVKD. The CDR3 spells CATSDSGQGKETQYF. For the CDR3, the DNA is TGTGCCACCAGTGATTCCGGACAGGGTAAGGAGACCCAGTACTTC.

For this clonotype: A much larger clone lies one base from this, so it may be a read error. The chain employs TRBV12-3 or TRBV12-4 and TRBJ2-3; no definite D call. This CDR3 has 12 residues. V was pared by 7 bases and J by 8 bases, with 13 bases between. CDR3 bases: TGTGCCAGCACCCCTCGTTGTGGTACGCAGTATTTT. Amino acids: CASTPRCGTQYF.

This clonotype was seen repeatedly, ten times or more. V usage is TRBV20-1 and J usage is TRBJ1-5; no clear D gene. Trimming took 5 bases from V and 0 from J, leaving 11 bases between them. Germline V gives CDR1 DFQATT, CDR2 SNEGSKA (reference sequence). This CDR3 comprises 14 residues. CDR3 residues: CSASGRYSNQPQHF. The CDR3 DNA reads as TGCAGTGCTTCAGGACGGTATAGCAATCAGCCCCAGCATTTT.

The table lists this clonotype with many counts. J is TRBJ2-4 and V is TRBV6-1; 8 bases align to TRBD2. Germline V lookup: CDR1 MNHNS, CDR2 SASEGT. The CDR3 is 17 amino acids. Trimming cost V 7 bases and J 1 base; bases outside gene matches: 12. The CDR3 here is CASNRKRESTAKNIQYF. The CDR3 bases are TGTGCCAGCAATAGAAAGCGGGAGAGTACGGCCAAAAACATTCAGTACTTC.

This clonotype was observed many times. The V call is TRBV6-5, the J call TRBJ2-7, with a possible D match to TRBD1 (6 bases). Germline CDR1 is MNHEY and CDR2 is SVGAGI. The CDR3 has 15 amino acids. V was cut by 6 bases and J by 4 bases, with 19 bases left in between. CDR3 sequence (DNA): TGTGCCAGCAGCTATCTTGGGACAAGCCCGTACGAGCAGTACTTC. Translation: CASSYLGTSPYEQYF.

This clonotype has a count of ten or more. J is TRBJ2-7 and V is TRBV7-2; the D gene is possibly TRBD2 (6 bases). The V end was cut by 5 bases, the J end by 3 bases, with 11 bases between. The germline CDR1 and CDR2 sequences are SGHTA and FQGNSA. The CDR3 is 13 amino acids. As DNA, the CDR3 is TGTGCCAGCAGCCCAAGGACTAACTACGAGCAGTACTTC. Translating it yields CASSPRTNYEQYF.

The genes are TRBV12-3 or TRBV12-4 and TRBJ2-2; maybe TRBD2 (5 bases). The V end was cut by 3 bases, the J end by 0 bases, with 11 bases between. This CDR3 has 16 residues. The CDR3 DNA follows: TGTGCCAGCAGTTTGGTCCGGACTCCGAACACCGGGGAGCTGTTTTTT. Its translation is CASSLVRTPNTGELFF.

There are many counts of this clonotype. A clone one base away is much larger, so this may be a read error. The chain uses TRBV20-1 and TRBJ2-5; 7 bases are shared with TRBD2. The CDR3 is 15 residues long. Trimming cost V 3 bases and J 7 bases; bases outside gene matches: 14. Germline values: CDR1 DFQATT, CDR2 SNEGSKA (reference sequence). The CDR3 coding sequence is TGCAGTGCTAGTACACGGGACTACCCTAAAGGGACCCAGTACTTC. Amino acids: CSASTRDYPKGTQYF.

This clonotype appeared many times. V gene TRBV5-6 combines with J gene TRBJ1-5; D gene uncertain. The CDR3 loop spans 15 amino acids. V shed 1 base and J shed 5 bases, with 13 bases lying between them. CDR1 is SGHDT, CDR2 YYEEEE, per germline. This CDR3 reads CASSLSVSVDQPQHF. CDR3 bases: TGTGCCAGCAGCTTGTCGGTGTCAGTAGATCAGCCCCAGCATTTT.

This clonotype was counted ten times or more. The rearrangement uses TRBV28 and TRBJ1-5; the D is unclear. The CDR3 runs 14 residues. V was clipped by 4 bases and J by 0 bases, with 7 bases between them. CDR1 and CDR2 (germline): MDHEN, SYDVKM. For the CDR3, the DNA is TGTGCCAGCAGTTCGTACAGTAGCAATCAGCCCCAGCATTTT. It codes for CASSSYSSNQPQHF.

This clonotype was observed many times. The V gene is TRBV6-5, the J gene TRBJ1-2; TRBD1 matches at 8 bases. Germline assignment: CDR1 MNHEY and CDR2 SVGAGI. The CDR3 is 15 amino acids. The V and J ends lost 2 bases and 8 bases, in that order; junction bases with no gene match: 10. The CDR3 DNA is TGTGCCAGCAGTTACGATCAGGGGGCGCCGGGGGGCTACACCTTC. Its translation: CASSYDQGAPGGYTF.

CDR3 coding DNA: TGCAGCGTTGGCGGGACAGCCGCCTCCTACGAGCAGTACTTC. Translating it yields CSVGGTAASYEQYF. The chain uses TRBV29-1 and TRBJ2-7; D perhaps matches TRBD1 (7 bases). Per the germline V gene, CDR1 is SQVTM and CDR2 is ANQGSEA. The CDR3 consists of 14 residues. Trimming removed 4 bases at V and 0 bases at J, with 13 bases between.

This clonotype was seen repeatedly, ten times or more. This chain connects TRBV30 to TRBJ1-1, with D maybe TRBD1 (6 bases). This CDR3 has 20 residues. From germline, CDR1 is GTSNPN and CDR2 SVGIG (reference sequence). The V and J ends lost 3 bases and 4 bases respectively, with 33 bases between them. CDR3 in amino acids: CAWRSRVARGGLSSGTEAFF. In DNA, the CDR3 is TGTGCCTGGAGATCCCGGGTGGCAAGGGGGGGATTGTCATCCGGCACTGAAGCTTTCTTT.

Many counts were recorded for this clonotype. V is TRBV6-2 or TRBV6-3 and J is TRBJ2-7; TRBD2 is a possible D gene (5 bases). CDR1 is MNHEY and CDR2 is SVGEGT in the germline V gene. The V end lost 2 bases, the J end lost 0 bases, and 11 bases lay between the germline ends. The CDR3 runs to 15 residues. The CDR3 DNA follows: TGTGCCAGCAGTTACCCTGGAGGAAGCTCCTACGAGCAGTACTTC. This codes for CASSYPGGSSYEQYF.

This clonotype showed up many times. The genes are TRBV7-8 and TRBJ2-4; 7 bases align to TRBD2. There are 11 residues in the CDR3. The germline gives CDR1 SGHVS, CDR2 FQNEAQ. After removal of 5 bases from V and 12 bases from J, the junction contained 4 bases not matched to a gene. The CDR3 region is CASSTSVRQYF. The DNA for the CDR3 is TGTGCCAGCAGCACTAGCGTACGTCAGTACTTC.

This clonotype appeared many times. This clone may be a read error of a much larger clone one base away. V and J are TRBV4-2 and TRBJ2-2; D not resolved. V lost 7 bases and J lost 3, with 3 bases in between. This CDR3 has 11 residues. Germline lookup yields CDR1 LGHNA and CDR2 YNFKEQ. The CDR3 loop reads CASTYTGELFF. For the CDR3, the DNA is TGTGCCAGCACCTACACCGGGGAGCTGTTTTTT.

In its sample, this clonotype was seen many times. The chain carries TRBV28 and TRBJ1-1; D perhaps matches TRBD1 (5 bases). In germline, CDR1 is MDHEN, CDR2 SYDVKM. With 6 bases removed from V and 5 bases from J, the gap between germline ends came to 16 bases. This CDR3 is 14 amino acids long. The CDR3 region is CASRGRLGQTEAFF. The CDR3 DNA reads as TGTGCCAGCAGGGGACGCCTTGGGCAGACTGAAGCTTTCTTT.